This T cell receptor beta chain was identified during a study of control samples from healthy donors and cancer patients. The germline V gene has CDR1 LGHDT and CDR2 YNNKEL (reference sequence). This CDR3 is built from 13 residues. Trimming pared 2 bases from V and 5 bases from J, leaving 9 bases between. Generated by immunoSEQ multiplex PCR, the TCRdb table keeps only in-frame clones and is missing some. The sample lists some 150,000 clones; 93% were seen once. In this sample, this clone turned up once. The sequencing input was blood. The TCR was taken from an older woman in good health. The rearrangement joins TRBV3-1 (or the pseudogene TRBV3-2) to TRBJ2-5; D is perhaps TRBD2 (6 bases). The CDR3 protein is CASSQSGGETQYF. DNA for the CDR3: TGTGCCAGCAGCCAAAGTGGGGGGGAGACCCAGTACTTC.